Reported below is one T cell receptor (beta chain). The target of this receptor is not known. There are no base qualities to consult, and no much larger clone falls within one base. The donors were patients who had localized lung adenocarcinoma, which is a subtype of non-small cell lung cancer. The margins of localized lung adenocarcinomas were where the samples came from. For TCR repertoire analysis, CD4+ T cells taken from tumor tissue were profiled apart from CD8+ T cells. The sample is drawn from a study of CD4 and CD8 cells across lung adenocarcinoma regions (dated by TCRdb to 2017 to 2018). About the investigation overall: To look at intratumor heterogeneity in the T cell receptor repertoire, the study compared tumor centers against tumor margins.

Library creation used PCR. The reads were generated on a HiSeq X Ten. TCRdb trimmed public reads at Q25 via fastp, called clones via MiXCR and kept in-frame beta chains. Records with the same CDR3 protein are collapsed into one entry carrying the most frequent genes and DNA. The sample table contains approximately 9,600 distinct CDR3 sequences; only one count was recorded for approximately 49% of them. Over 15% of the sample is taken by the ten largest. Source material: CD4+ T cells from the margin of a lung tumor. The cell subset or site label here, explained by the study, means: tumor margin region. This clonotype was obtained from a male donor with lung adenocarcinoma. The CD4 and CD8 labels of this study may be unreliable.

The CDR3 reads as follows: CARRGVGGSARGTQYF. The nucleotide sequence reads TGTGCCAGAAGGGGGGTAGGGGGCAGCGCCCGTGGCACCCAGTACTTC. The chain uses TRBV5-3 and TRBJ2-1, and 7 bases in between align with TRBD1. The DNA end is more similar to TRBJ2-5, so the J call may be wrong. TRBV5-3 is assigned to the ORF class and has an uncertain function. Taken from cysteine to phenylalanine, the CDR3 has 16 residues. Only CDR3 DNA is held: 48 bases, read in frame from base 1.